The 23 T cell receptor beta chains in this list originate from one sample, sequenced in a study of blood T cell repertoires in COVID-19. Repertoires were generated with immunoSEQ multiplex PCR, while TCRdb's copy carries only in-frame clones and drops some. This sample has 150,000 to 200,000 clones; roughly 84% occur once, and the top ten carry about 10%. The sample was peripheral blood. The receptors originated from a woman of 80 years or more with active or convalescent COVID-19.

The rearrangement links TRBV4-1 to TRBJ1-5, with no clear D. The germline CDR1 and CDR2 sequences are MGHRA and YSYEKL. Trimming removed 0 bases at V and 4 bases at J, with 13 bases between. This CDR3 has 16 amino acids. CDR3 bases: TGCGCCAGCAGCCAAGAGATAGCCTACTTAAATCAGCCCCAGCATTTT. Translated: CASSQEIAYLNQPQHF.

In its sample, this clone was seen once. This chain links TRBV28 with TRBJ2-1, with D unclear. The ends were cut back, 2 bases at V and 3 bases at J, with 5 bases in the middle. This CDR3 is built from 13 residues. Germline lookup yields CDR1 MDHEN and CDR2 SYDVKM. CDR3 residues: CASSLRIYNEQFF. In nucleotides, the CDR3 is TGTGCCAGCAGTTTACGTATCTACAATGAGCAGTTCTTC.

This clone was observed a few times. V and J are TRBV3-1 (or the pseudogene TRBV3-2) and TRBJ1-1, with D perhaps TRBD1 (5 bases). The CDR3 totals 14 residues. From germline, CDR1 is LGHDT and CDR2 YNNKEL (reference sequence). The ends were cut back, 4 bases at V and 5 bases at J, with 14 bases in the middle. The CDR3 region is CASSPMGGGTEAFF. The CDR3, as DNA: TGTGCCAGCAGCCCTATGGGGGGTGGGACTGAAGCTTTCTTT.

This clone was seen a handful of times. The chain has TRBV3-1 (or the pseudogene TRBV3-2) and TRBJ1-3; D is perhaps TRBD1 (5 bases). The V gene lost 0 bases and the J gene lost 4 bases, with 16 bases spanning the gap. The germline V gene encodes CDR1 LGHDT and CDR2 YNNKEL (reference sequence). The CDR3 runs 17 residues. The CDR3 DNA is TGTGCCAGCAGCCAAGATCTACAGGCCTTGGGGGGAAACACCATATATTTT. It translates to CASSQDLQALGGNTIYF.

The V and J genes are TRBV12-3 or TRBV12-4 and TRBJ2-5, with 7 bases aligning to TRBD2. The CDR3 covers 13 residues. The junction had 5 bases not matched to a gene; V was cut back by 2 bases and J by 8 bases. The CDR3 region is CASSLRLAATQYF. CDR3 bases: TGTGCCAGCAGTTTACGGCTAGCGGCAACCCAGTACTTC.

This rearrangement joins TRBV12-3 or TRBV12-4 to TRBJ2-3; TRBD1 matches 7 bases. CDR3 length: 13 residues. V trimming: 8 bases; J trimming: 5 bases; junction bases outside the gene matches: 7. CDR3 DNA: TGTGCCAGCGGTCTGACAGGGCAAGATACGCAGTATTTT. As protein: CASGLTGQDTQYF.

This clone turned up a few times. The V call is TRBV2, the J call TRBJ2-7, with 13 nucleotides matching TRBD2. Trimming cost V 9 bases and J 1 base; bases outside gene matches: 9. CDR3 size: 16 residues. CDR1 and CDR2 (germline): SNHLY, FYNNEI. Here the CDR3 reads CASRRTSGGASYEQYF. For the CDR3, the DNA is TGTGCCAGTAGAAGGACTAGCGGGGGAGCTTCCTACGAGCAGTACTTC.

CDR3 sequence reads: CASSLGFGQGQNEQYF. CDR3 nucleotide sequence: TGTGCCAGCAGCTTGGGCTTCGGACAGGGGCAAAACGAGCAGTACTTC. This chain links TRBV5-4 with TRBJ2-7; 9 bases are a match to TRBD1. Germline values: CDR1 SGHNT, CDR2 YYREEE (reference sequence). There are 16 residues in the CDR3. V shed 0 bases and J 5 bases; nucleotides not matched to a gene: 9.

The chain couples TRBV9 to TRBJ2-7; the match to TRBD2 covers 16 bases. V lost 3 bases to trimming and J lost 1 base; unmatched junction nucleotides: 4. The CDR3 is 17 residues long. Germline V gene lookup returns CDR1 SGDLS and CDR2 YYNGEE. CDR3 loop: CASSGGTSGRASYEQYF. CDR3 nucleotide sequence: TGTGCCAGCAGCGGCGGGACTAGCGGGAGGGCGTCCTACGAGCAGTACTTC. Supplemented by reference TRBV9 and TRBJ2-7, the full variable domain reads DSGVTQTPKHLITATGQRVTLRCSPRSGDLSVYWYQQSLDQGLQFLIQYYNGEERAKGNILERFSAQQFPDLHSELNLSSLELGDSALYFCASSGGTSGRASYEQYFGPGTRLTVT.

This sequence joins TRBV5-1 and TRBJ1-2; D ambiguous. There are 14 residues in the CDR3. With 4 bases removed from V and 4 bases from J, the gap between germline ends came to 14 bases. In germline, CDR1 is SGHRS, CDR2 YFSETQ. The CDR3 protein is CASSPGRQFYGYTF. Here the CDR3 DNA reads TGCGCCAGCAGCCCCGGCAGGCAATTCTATGGCTACACCTTC.

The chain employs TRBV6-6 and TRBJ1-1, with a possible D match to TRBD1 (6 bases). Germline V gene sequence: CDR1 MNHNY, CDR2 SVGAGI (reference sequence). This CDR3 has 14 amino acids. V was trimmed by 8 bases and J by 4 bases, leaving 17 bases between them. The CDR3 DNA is TGTGCCAGCGGGGGGGGCGGACGAAGCACTGAAGCTTTCTTT. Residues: CASGGGGRSTEAFF.

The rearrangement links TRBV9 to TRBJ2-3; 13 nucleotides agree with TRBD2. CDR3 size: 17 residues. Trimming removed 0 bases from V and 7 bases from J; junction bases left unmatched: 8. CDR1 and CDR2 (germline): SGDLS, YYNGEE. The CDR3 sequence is CASSVGPLAGGPNTQYF. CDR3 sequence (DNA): TGTGCCAGCAGCGTAGGTCCACTAGCGGGAGGGCCTAATACGCAGTATTTT.

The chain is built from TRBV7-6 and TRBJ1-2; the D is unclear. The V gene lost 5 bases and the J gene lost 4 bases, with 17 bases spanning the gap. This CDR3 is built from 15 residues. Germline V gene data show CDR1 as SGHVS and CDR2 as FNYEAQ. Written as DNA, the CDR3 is TGTGCCAGCAGCCGAGAAGCCTCTGGTGGCTATGGCTACACCTTC. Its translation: CASSREASGGYGYTF.

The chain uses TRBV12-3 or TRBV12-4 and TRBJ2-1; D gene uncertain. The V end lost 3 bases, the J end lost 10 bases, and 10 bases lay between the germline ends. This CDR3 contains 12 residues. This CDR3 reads CASSFFAAEQFF. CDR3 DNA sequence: TGTGCCAGCAGTTTTTTTGCGGCCGAGCAGTTCTTC.

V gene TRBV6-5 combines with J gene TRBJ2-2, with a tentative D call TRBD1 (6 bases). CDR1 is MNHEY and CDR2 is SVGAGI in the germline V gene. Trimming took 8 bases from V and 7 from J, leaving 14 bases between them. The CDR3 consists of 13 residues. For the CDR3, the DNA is TGTGCCAGCGGCAGACAGGCAAACGGGGAGCTGTTTTTT. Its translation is CASGRQANGELFF.

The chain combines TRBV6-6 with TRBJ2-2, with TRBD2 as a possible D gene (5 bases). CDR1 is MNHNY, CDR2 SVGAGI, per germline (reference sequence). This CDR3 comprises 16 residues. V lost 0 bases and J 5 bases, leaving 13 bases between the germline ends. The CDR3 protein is CASSYSPRERTGELFF. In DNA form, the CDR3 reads TGTGCCAGCAGTTACTCTCCCCGGGAACGGACCGGGGAGCTGTTTTTT.

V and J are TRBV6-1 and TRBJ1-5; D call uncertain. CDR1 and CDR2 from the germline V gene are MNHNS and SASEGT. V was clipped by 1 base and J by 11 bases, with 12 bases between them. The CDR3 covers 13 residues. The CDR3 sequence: CASSEGAGITQHF. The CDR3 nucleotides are TGTGCCAGCAGTGAAGGGGCAGGCATCACCCAGCATTTT.

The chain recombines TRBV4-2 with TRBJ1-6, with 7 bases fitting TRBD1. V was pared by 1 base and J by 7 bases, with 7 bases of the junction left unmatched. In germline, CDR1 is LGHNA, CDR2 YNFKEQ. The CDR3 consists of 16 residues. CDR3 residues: CASSQGRDRANSPLHF. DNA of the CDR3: TGTGCCAGCAGCCAAGGACGAGACAGGGCCAATTCACCCCTCCACTTT.

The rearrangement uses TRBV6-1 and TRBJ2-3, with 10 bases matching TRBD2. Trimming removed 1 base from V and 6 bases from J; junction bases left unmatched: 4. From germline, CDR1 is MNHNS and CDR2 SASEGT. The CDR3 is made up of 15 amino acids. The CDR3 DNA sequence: TGTGCCAGCAGTGAAGAAACTAGCGGGATGGATACGCAGTATTTT. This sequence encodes CASSEETSGMDTQYF.

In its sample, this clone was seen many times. The DNA of the CDR3 is TGTGCCAGCAGCTCGCTTGCGGGAGGAACCTACGAGCAGTACTTC. This codes for CASSSLAGGTYEQYF. The chain recombines TRBV7-2 with TRBJ2-7; 8 nucleotides match TRBD2. The CDR3 has 15 residues. Unmatched junction bases numbered 7, after V lost 4 bases and J lost 2 bases. CDR1 SGHTA and CDR2 FQGNSA come from the germline V gene.

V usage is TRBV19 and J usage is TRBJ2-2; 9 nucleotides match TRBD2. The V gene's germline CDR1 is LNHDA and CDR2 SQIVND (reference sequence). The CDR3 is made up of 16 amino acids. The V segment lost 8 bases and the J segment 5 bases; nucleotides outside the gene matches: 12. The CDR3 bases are TGTGCCAGTCGCCGGGGCGGGAGGGCCGGGACCGGGGAGCTGTTTTTT. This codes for CASRRGGRAGTGELFF.

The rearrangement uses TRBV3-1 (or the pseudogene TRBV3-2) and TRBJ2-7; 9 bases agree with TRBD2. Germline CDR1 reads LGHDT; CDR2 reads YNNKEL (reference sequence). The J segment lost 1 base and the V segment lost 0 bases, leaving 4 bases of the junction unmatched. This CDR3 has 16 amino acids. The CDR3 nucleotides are TGTGCCAGCAGCCAAGATGTGGCGGGAGGGTCCTACGAGCAGTACTTC. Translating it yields CASSQDVAGGSYEQYF.

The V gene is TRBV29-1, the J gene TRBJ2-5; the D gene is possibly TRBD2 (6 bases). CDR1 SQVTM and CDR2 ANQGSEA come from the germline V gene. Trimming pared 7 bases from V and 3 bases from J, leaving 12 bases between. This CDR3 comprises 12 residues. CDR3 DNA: TGCAGCGGGGGGGACGGGGAAGAGACCCAGTACTTC. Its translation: CSGGDGEETQYF. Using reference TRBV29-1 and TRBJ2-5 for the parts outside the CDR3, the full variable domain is SAVISQKPSRDICQRGTSLTIQCQVDSQVTMMFWYRQQPGQSLTLIATANQGSEATYESGFVIDKFPISRPNLTFSTLTVSNMSPEDSSIYLCSGGDGEETQYFGPGTRLLVL.